This T cell receptor beta chain was identified during a study of chemoradiotherapy in HPV16-positive cancers. The CDR3 has 15 amino acids. The germline CDR1 and CDR2 sequences are MNHNY and SVGAGI (reference sequence). V was shortened by 6 bases and J by 4 bases, with 18 bases between the two germline ends. The method was immunoSEQ multiplex PCR; TCRdb's version includes in-frame clones alone and lacks a portion of them. The sample lists approximately 12,000 clones, 70% to 80% occurring once. Repertoires were sampled repeatedly during chemoradiotherapy. General study results and limits: During treatment, candidate HPV-specific clones and E7-related motifs expanded in tumor. The functional HPV-specific definition rests on just a couple of HPV16-positive patients. HPV-responsive T-cell expansion during chemoradiotherapy was linked to improved recurrence-free survival in HPV16-positive patients.

On this clone itself: Its antigen is currently unknown.

This specimen was acquired from a patient who underwent chemoradiotherapy. The clonotype was recovered from a human donor with HPV-associated anogenital cancer. The gene calls are TRBV6-6 and TRBJ1-1; TRBD1 is a possible D gene (6 bases). The CDR3 DNA reads TGTGCCAGCAGGGATCCAGGGGAGGGGGGCACTGAAGCTTTCTTT. Residues: CASRDPGEGGTEAFF.